These 21 T cell receptor beta chains were all obtained from the same sample, sequenced in a study of beta chain features in type 1 diabetes (dated by TCRdb to 2017 to 2018). Libraries were constructed by the immunoSEQ multiplex PCR assay. The High Capacity cDNA Reverse Transcription Kit was used to reverse transcribe all of the isolated RNA, meaning that expressed TCRB transcripts were what got sequenced. TCRdb obtained this table from immuneACCESS and retained in-frame rearrangements with V and J assigned. These tables miss some clones; where compared with another copy, unresolved V genes account for less than half of the shortfall, and the remainder is unexplained. The sample table records 450,000 to 550,000 clones; about 29% of these occur just once. Clones ranked in the top ten supply about 0.065% of the sample. Specimen: naive CD4+ T cells from blood. The cell subset or site label, as the study defines it: true naive CD4+ T cells. The receptor source for this set is a man aged 18 to 30 in good health.

The gene calls are TRBV14 and TRBJ2-7; a weak D match, TRBD1 (5 bases). The CDR3 loop spans 15 amino acids. V lost 4 bases and J lost 0, with 13 bases in between. Germline V gives CDR1 SGHDN, CDR2 FVKESK. CDR3: CASSPLLGDSYEQYF. CDR3 DNA sequence: TGTGCCAGCAGCCCGCTCCTAGGGGACTCCTACGAGCAGTACTTC.

Only a few counts were recorded for this clone. The chain uses TRBV5-1 and TRBJ2-1; no definite D call. Trimming removed 1 base at V and 6 bases at J, with 8 bases between. The CDR3 length is 13 residues. Germline V gene lookup returns CDR1 SGHRS and CDR2 YFSETQ. CDR3 sequence (DNA): TGCGCCAGCAGCTTGTTTGCGGTCAATGAGCAGTTCTTC. The encoded protein is CASSLFAVNEQFF.

The chain employs TRBV5-1 and TRBJ2-7, with 9 bases lining up with TRBD2. The CDR3 has 15 residues. The germline CDR1 and CDR2 sequences are SGHRS and YFSETQ. With V trimmed by 4 bases and J by 2 bases, 7 bases remained unmatched. The CDR3 DNA reads TGCGCCAGCAGCCTGGGGACTAGCCGAACCTACGAGCAGTACTTC. Its translation is CASSLGTSRTYEQYF. The complete variable domain, with remaining parts taken from reference TRBV5-1 and TRBJ2-7, reads KAGVTQTPRYLIKTRGQQVTLSCSPISGHRSVSWYQQTPGQGLQFLFEYFSETQRNKGNFPGRFSGRQFSNSRSEMNVSTLELGDSALYLCASSLGTSRTYEQYFGPGTRLTVT.

A note on this clone: Other DNA sequences of this sample code for an identical CDR3. This chain links TRBV27 with TRBJ2-6, with D uncertain. V dropped 5 bases and J dropped 4 bases, with 9 bases sitting between them. The CDR3 length is 14 residues. Germline assignment: CDR1 MNHEY and CDR2 SMNVEV (reference sequence). This CDR3 is CASSPRPGANVLTF. Written as DNA, the CDR3 is TGTGCCAGCAGTCCTCGACCAGGGGCCAACGTCCTGACTTTC.

This clone occurred a few times. The chain has TRBV5-1 and TRBJ2-1, with D unclear. Between the trimmed V and J ends, which lost 6 bases and 6 bases, there was a span of 7 bases. This CDR3 contains 11 residues. In germline, CDR1 is SGHRS, CDR2 YFSETQ. CDR3: CASKTRNEQFF. CDR3 in DNA: TGCGCCAGCAAAACTCGCAATGAGCAGTTCTTC.

This clone was detected only a few times. The gene calls are TRBV11-1 and TRBJ2-1; a possible D gene is TRBD1 (5 bases). V was clipped by 0 bases and J by 6 bases, with 18 bases between them. Per germline, CDR1 SGHAT and CDR2 FQDESV (reference sequence). There are 17 residues in the CDR3. CDR3 nucleotide sequence: TGTGCCAGCAGCTTAGCGCCGTCAGGGCCCCTGAGCAATGAGCAGTTCTTC. Amino acid sequence: CASSLAPSGPLSNEQFF. Based on the CDR3 plus reference TRBV11-1 and TRBJ2-1, the full variable domain is EAEVAQSPRYKITEKSQAVAFWCDPISGHATLYWYRQILGQGPELLVQFQDESVVDDSQLPKDRFSAERLKGVDSTLKIQPAELGDSAMYLCASSLAPSGPLSNEQFFGPGTRLTVL.

This clone was counted a few times. The rearrangement joins TRBV10-3 to TRBJ2-5; TRBD2 agrees at 8 bases. Germline assignment: CDR1 ENHRY and CDR2 SYGVKD. V trimming: 2 bases; J trimming: 1 base; junction bases outside the gene matches: 3. The CDR3 runs 15 residues. CDR3 region: CAISELLAAQETQYF. CDR3 coding DNA: TGTGCCATCAGTGAGCTACTAGCGGCCCAAGAGACCCAGTACTTC.

This rearrangement joins TRBV15 to TRBJ2-7; weak D call: TRBD2 (5 bases). The CDR3 is made up of 15 amino acids. Germline V CDR1 and CDR2: LNHNV, YYDKDF (reference sequence). V was trimmed by 0 bases and J by 4 bases, leaving 13 bases between them. CDR3 in DNA: TGTGCCACCAGCAGAGAAAGGGCTTCGGGATACGAGCAGTACTTC. Translation: CATSRERASGYEQYF.

As for this clone: This sample includes further DNA sequences coding for the same CDR3. The chain joins TRBV30 to TRBJ2-1; D may be TRBD2 (6 bases). This CDR3 spans 15 amino acids. With 0 bases removed from V and 4 bases from J, the gap between germline ends came to 13 bases. Germline V gene lookup returns CDR1 GTSNPN and CDR2 SVGIG (reference sequence). CDR3 in amino acids: CAWSVRGTVYNEQFF. In DNA, the CDR3 is TGTGCCTGGAGTGTACGGGGGACCGTGTACAATGAGCAGTTCTTC.

In its sample, this clone was seen a few times. V is TRBV5-1 and J is TRBJ2-6; the D is unclear. Germline V lookup: CDR1 SGHRS, CDR2 YFSETQ. V gave up 2 bases and J gave up 0 bases, with 6 bases separating them. This CDR3 has 15 amino acids. For the CDR3, the DNA is TGCGCCAGCAGCTTACAGAACTCTGGGGCCAACGTCCTGACTTTC. This codes for CASSLQNSGANVLTF.

This clone has more than one count but fewer than ten. The CDR3 bases are TGTGCCCTCAGGGGGTCCCACTCTGGGGCCAACGTCCTGACTTTC. It specifies CALRGSHSGANVLTF. The chain combines TRBV30 with TRBJ2-6, with 7 nucleotides matching TRBD1. The V segment lost 8 bases and the J segment 0 bases; nucleotides outside the gene matches: 7. Germline loops: CDR1 GTSNPN, CDR2 SVGIG (reference sequence). The CDR3 consists of 15 residues.

This chain joins TRBV5-1 and TRBJ2-1; unclear D gene. This CDR3 spans 13 amino acids. The V gene's germline CDR1 is SGHRS and CDR2 YFSETQ. The germline V and J ends were trimmed by 0 bases and 9 bases, with 10 bases remaining between them. CDR3 protein: CASSLAVAPEQFF. CDR3 bases: TGCGCCAGCAGCTTGGCCGTGGCACCTGAGCAGTTCTTC.

On this clone: Germline is not matched at one junction end, which may reflect a read error. V usage is TRBV25-1 and J usage is TRBJ2-1, with TRBD2 matching over 9 bases. The CDR3 totals 16 residues. Germline V lookup: CDR1 MGHDK, CDR2 SYGVNS. The DNA of the CDR3 is TGTGCCAGCCGTGACACGAGCGGGAGGTCGTACAATGAGCAGTTCTTC. This encodes CASRDTSGRSYNEQFF. Complete variable domain (other parts from reference TRBV25-1 and TRBJ2-1): EADIYQTPRYLVIGTGKKITLECSQTMGHDKMYWYQQDPGMELHLIHYSYGVNSTEKGDLSSESTVSRIRTEHFPLTLESARPSHTSQYLCASRDTSGRSYNEQFFGPGTRLTVL.

This clone was detected only a few times. The J gene is TRBJ2-1, the V gene TRBV20-1; D possibly corresponds to TRBD2 (6 bases). CDR3 length: 11 residues. The germline V gene encodes CDR1 DFQATT and CDR2 SNEGSKA (reference sequence). V was trimmed by 3 bases and J by 15 bases, leaving 15 bases between them. CDR3 sequence (DNA): TGCAGTGCTAGGGGACTTTCTTGGCCGTTCTTC. Protein product: CSARGLSWPFF.

This chain joins TRBV25-1 and TRBJ2-6; D is perhaps TRBD1 (6 bases). Trimming pared 6 bases from V and 0 bases from J, leaving 12 bases between. This CDR3 has 16 amino acids. The germline gives CDR1 MGHDK, CDR2 SYGVNS. The CDR3 sequence is CASSPGHLSGANVLTF. CDR3 DNA sequence: TGTGCCAGCAGCCCGGGACATCTCTCTGGGGCCAACGTCCTGACTTTC.

The CDR3 sequence: CASSQDYRGLEDTQYF. The DNA of the CDR3 is TGCGCCAGCAGCCAAGACTACAGGGGCCTTGAAGATACGCAGTATTTT. The chain combines TRBV4-3 with TRBJ2-3; the match to TRBD1 covers 7 bases. CDR3 length equals 16 residues. Trimming took 0 bases from V and 5 from J; bases not matched to a gene: 8. CDR1 LGHNA and CDR2 YSLEER come from the germline V gene.

The gene calls are TRBV7-9 and TRBJ1-1; D is ambiguous. The CDR3 extends over 15 amino acids. V dropped 5 bases and J dropped 0 bases, with 13 bases sitting between them. Germline lookup yields CDR1 SEHNR and CDR2 FQNEAQ (reference sequence). CDR3 sequence (DNA): TGTGCCAGCAGCCCTACCTTGGGTCTGAACACTGAAGCTTTCTTT. Its protein is CASSPTLGLNTEAFF.

This clone was picked up a small number of times. The rearrangement uses TRBV19 and TRBJ2-2; D remains unclear. The CDR3 spans 14 residues. CDR1 LNHDA and CDR2 SQIVND come from the germline V gene (reference sequence). The ends were cut back, 1 base at V and 4 bases at J, with 7 bases in the middle. CDR3 bases: TGTGCCAGTAGTATAGCTACACGCACCGGGGAGCTGTTTTTT. Translation: CASSIATRTGELFF.

This clone came up a few times. V gene TRBV30 combines with J gene TRBJ2-7, with 12 bases lining up with TRBD2. The V and J ends lost 4 bases and 0 bases, in that order; junction bases with no gene match: 4. The CDR3 extends over 15 amino acids. CDR1 and CDR2 (germline): GTSNPN, SVGIG (reference sequence). CDR3 amino acids: CAWNGLAGSSYEQYF. The CDR3 DNA reads as TGTGCCTGGAACGGACTAGCGGGGAGCTCCTACGAGCAGTACTTC.

This clone was counted only a few times. The chain carries TRBV30 and TRBJ2-1, with 11 nucleotides matching TRBD2. The CDR3 spans 15 residues. Per the germline V gene, CDR1 is GTSNPN and CDR2 is SVGIG (reference sequence). V was clipped by 8 bases and J by 7 bases; unmatched bases: 13. As DNA, the CDR3 is TGTGCCCACAGTGGTATAGCGGGAGGGGGGAATGAGCAGTTCTTC. Its translation: CAHSGIAGGGNEQFF. The complete variable domain, with remaining parts taken from reference TRBV30 and TRBJ2-1, reads SQTIHQWPATLVQPVGSPLSLECTVEGTSNPNLYWYRQAAGRGLQLLFYSVGIGQISSEVPQNLSASRPQDRQFILSSKKLLLSDSGFYLCAHSGIAGGGNEQFFGPGTRLTVL.

The V and J genes are TRBV5-1 and TRBJ2-2; D perhaps matches TRBD2 (6 bases). Trimming took 0 bases from V and 2 from J, leaving 11 bases between them. Germline values: CDR1 SGHRS, CDR2 YFSETQ. This CDR3 region has 16 residues. In DNA, the CDR3 is TGCGCCAGCAGCTTGGAAGGGACTCCCAACACCGGGGAGCTGTTTTTT. Protein sequence: CASSLEGTPNTGELFF.